These 6 T cell receptor beta chains came from one sample sequenced in a study of cytomegalovirus exposure and HLA in healthy donors. It was with 60 Vbeta and 13 Jbeta primers that the PCR ran. The assay was immunoSEQ multiplex PCR, and TCRdb's table has in-frame clones only and misses some. The table records about 200,000 clones, roughly four fifths of them present only once. Sequenced material: PBMCs. These receptors were taken from a young man in good health and CMV-seronegative.

The table lists this clone with a count of one. V is TRBV18 and J is TRBJ2-7; 7 bases agree with TRBD1. Germline CDR1 is KGHSH and CDR2 is LQKENI. Trimming removed 3 bases from V and 3 bases from J; junction bases left unmatched: 11. The CDR3 covers 16 residues. CDR3 region: CASSPLTRQGNYEQYF. As DNA, the CDR3 is TGTGCCAGCTCACCTCTCACACGACAGGGCAACTACGAGCAGTACTTC.

The chain combines TRBV27 with TRBJ2-3; D is possibly TRBD1 (5 bases). Germline values: CDR1 MNHEY, CDR2 SMNVEV (reference sequence). The V end was cut by 1 base, the J end by 6 bases, with 11 bases between. The CDR3 is 14 amino acids. This CDR3 is CASSLLKGADTQYF. The CDR3 DNA sequence: TGTGCCAGCAGTTTATTAAAAGGGGCGGATACGCAGTATTTT.

The rearrangement joins TRBV5-3 to TRBJ2-7; D remains unclear. Being an ORF, TRBV5-3 has a function that is uncertain. V lost 2 bases and J 3 bases, leaving 18 bases between the germline ends. The length of the CDR3 is 16 residues. The CDR3 nucleotides are TGTGCCAGAAGCTTACCAACCCAACATTCAGGCTACGAGCAGTACTTC. It encodes CARSLPTQHSGYEQYF.

V usage is TRBV5-4 and J usage is TRBJ2-1; 8 bases align to TRBD2. CDR1 and CDR2 from the germline V gene are SGHNT and YYREEE (reference sequence). V lost 4 bases and J lost 1; bases outside the gene matches: 7. The CDR3 is 16 residues long. The chain's CDR3 is CASSPSSGFSYNEQFF. CDR3 DNA sequence: TGTGCCAGCAGCCCATCTAGCGGGTTTTCCTACAATGAGCAGTTCTTC.

The chain recombines TRBV25-1 with TRBJ1-1; the D gene is possibly TRBD1 (6 bases). This CDR3 is built from 13 residues. Trimming removed 8 bases from V and 1 base from J, with 11 bases in between. From germline, CDR1 is MGHDK and CDR2 SYGVNS. CDR3 sequence (DNA): TGTGCCAGCGGACGGACAGCGAACACTGAAGCTTTCTTT. Residues: CASGRTANTEAFF.

This chain joins TRBV7-9 and TRBJ2-3, with TRBD2 matching 7 bases. After removal of 5 bases from V and 2 bases from J, the junction contained 10 bases not matched to a gene. The CDR3 length is 16 residues. Germline CDR1 is SEHNR and CDR2 is FQNEAQ (reference sequence). CDR3 in amino acids: CASSVASGVNTDTQYF. Here the CDR3 DNA reads TGTGCCAGCAGCGTCGCCAGCGGGGTAAACACAGATACGCAGTATTTT.